This T cell receptor (beta chain) was retrieved from a study of cytomegalovirus exposure and HLA in healthy donors. The germline V gene has CDR1 LNHNV and CDR2 YYDKDF (reference sequence). V shed 5 bases, J shed 3 bases, and the junction held 3 bases outside the gene matches. This CDR3 has 13 amino acids. This clone was counted a single time. With 60 Vbeta and 13 Jbeta primers, the PCR was carried out. The protocol was immunoSEQ multiplex PCR, while the TCRdb copy is restricted to in-frame clones and leaves out a portion. The repertoire includes fewer than 150,000 clones, 73% of them detected once, and approximately 15% sits in the top ten.

The sample was PBMCs. The receptor's source is a human donor in good health. This chain uses TRBV15 with TRBJ2-5; 7 bases map to TRBD2. The CDR3 reads CATSGGLEETQYF. The CDR3 region has the DNA TGTGCCACCAGCGGAGGACTAGAAGAGACCCAGTACTTC. Together with reference TRBV15 and TRBJ2-5, the CDR3 gives the full variable domain: DAMVIQNPRYQVTQFGKPVTLSCSQTLNHNVMYWYQQKSSQAPKLLFHYYDKDFNNEADTPDNFQSRRPNTSFCFLDIRSPGLGDTAMYLCATSGGLEETQYFGPGTRLLVL.